This T cell receptor (beta chain) is from a study of Ad26.COV2.S vaccination and SARS-CoV-2 variants. The study's findings and limits: Post-vaccination breadth of spike-specific CD8+ and CD4+ T cell responses was reportedly substantial.

Note on this clone: Antigen unknown.

Treatment indicated: around 19 received Ad26.COV2.S at low or high dose, single or two shots; roughly 5 received placebo; per-sample allocation not given. Repertoires come from day 63 after the first vaccine or placebo injection. With 4 bases removed from V and 5 bases from J, the gap between germline ends came to 13 bases. Germline-derived CDR1 and CDR2 are SGHDT and YYEEEE. The CDR3 runs to 14 residues. The protocol was immunoSEQ multiplex PCR, while the TCRdb copy is restricted to in-frame clones and leaves out a portion. Altogether more than 300,000 clones are present, approximately 86% being singletons, with the ten largest covering roughly 10%.

Specimen: peripheral blood, collected in a trial of Ad26.COV2.S vaccine versus placebo. The source of this sequence is a person aged 18-60 years who received the Ad26.COV2.S COVID-19 vaccine or a placebo. The chain recombines TRBV5-6 with TRBJ1-5; D call uncertain. CDR3 sequence reads: CASSLAPGDQPQHF. In DNA form, the CDR3 reads TGTGCCAGCAGCCTGGCCCCCGGCGATCAGCCCCAGCATTTT. Variable domain in full (rest from reference TRBV5-6 and TRBJ1-5): DAGVTQSPTHLIKTRGQQVTLRCSPKSGHDTVSWYQQALGQGPQFIFQYYEEEERQRGNFPDRFSGHQFPNYSSELNVNALLLGDSALYLCASSLAPGDQPQHFGDGTRLSIL.